One T cell receptor (beta chain) is described in this entry. The specificity of this receptor is unknown. Base qualities are not at hand, and no much larger clone is one base apart. Donors were healthy HIV-negative adults with no recently reported acute infections or vaccinations. Every donor was a Caucasian adult residing in Nashville, Tennessee, USA. Magnetic negative selection was used to enrich CD4+ T cells, after which naive cells were positively selected on CD45RA and the negative fraction became the memory subset. After blood collection by leukapheresis, PBMCs were isolated using Ficoll-Histopaque density gradient centrifugation and then cryopreserved in the vapor phase of liquid nitrogen. Analytical flow cytometry was used to check the purity and quantity of each magnetically sorted T cell population. Each sorted fraction had its genomic DNA isolated and then quantified by UV absorbance on a Nanodrop 2000c.

The data were taken from a study of shared clonotypes between healthy human individuals (TCRdb year 2020). Looking at the study overall: The cohort included a few men and a couple of women between 18 and 49 years of age. Libraries were prepared and TCR repertoires were sequenced by different laboratories using diverse techniques, in order to increase sequencing depth and limit assay-specific biases. For each donor, CD4 naive and CD4 memory were each run on three plates, CD8 naive on two plates, and CD8 memory on one plate. To estimate repertoire size and how much clonotype sharing occurs between individuals, the study deeply sequenced the blood TCR repertoires of several healthy adults. Leukapheresis yielded between about 0.85 and 10 billion PBMCs per donor. Results and caveats for the whole study, not just this receptor: Only blood was sampled, and tissue TCR repertoires likely differ from those in blood. Compared with non-shared clonotypes, clonotypes shared by all four sorted-subset donors had higher generation probabilities. Estimated clonotype richness was generally larger for naive than for memory subsets. Pairwise subsampling indicated that sequencing depth was expected to affect the degree of clonotype sharing among donors. Across several donors, about 5% of naive CD4, approximately 3.6% of naive CD8, about 2.3% of memory CD4, and approximately 0.4% of memory CD8 clonotypes were shared. Rarefaction of sorted-subset datasets indicated incomplete sequencing despite the large sequencing depth. The small number of donors limited the genetic and exposure-history diversity represented.

The CDR3 goes from the cysteine to the phenylalanine over 12 residues. Only the CDR3 portion is preserved as DNA: 36 bases, with reading frame beginning at the first base. Trimming removed 4 bases from V and 6 bases from J, leaving 10 bases between the germline ends. For CDR1 and CDR2, the germline V gene lists SGHDN and FVKESK. Using the deep immunoSEQ assay, TCR CDR3 regions were amplified from genomic DNA by multiplex PCR. Extracted genomic DNA from each cell subset was distributed evenly across all wells of several immunoSEQ 96-well plates, and each plate was treated as a replicate. For sorted subsets, roughly 190 ng of genomic DNA, equivalent to some 33,000 T cell genomes, went into each replicate PCR. The purified libraries were quantified using a Qubit 3.0 fluorometer, sized with a Bioanalyzer 2100, and then quantified again using the KAPA Library Quantification kit. Every immunoSEQ 96-well plate was sequenced on a separate single-read 150-cycle Illumina NextSeq 550 flow cell. In the authors' own workflow: The immunoSEQ output contained only junctional sequences without quality scores, so filtering could not match that applied to full-length reads. Sequences were annotated with PyIR, a Python wrapper for IgBLAST v1.9, and V/J genes and CDR3 were assigned using IMGT germline references. Reads were removed for weak V/J assignments (E-value above 1e-6), missing CDR3, stop codons, out-of-frame junctions, or ambiguous translated residues. V3J clonotypes were defined as sequences sharing the same inferred V gene, J gene, and CDR3 amino acid sequence. To compute the percentage overlap between repertoires, the number of shared unique clonotypes was divided by the size of the smaller repertoire. Richness of each repertoire was evaluated using RTK rarefaction, the Chao1 estimator, and Recon v2.1 estimates of unobserved clonotypes. Generation probabilities for all TCRbeta clonotypes obtained by the gDNA method from several donors were computed using OLGA. The immuneACCESS repertoire file appears here via TCRdb, limited to in-frame rearrangements. These files lack a portion of the clones; in checked studies, under half of the deficit traces to unresolved V genes, and the cause of the others is not known. The DNA was the basis for D and trimming; V, J and clone size are from that table. The sample data list 190,000 or so clones, and 65% to 80% of these were observed just once. 8% to 13% of the sample comes from the top ten.

The sequenced sample was memory CD4+ T cells sorted from blood. This specimen's cell subset or site label, per the study, means: CD45RA-negative fraction. This TCR came from a man younger than 45 in good health. The rearrangement joined TRBV14 to TRBJ2-7; TRBD2 is a weak D gene call, 6 bases matching. The CDR3 corresponds to CASSPGAGEQYF. The DNA sequence is as follows: TGTGCCAGCAGCCCGGGAGCCGGCGAGCAGTACTTC.